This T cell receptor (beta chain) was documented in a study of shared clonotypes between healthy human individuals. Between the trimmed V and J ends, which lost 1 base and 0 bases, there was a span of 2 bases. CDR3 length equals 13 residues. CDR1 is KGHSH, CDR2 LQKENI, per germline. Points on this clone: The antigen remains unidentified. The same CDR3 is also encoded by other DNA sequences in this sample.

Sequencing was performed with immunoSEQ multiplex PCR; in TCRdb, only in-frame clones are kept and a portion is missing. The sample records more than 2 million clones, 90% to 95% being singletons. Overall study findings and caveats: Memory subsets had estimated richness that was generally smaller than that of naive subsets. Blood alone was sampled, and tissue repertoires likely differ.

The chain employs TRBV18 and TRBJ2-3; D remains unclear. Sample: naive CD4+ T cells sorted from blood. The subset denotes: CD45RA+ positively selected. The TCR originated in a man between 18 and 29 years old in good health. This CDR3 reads CASSPLSTDTQYF. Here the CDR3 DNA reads TGTGCCAGCTCACCACTAAGCACAGATACGCAGTATTTT. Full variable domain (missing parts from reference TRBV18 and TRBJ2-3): NAGVMQNPRHLVRRRGQEARLRCSPMKGHSHVYWYRQLPEEGLKFMVYLQKENIIDESGMPKERFSAEFPKEGPSILRIQQVVRGDSAAYFCASSPLSTDTQYFGPGTRLTVL.